A single sample gave rise to the 13 T cell receptor beta chains below, sequenced in a study of CD8 T cells in Susac syndrome. Random-hexamer reverse transcription was applied to roughly 0.5 to 1 ug RNA. One entry per CDR3 protein, called by TCRdb with MiXCR from the immunoSEQ multiplex PCR reads. The profile covers about 240,000 distinct CDR3 sequences, with 90% to 97% appearing a single time and under 0.12% taken by the ten largest. The sample consisted of CD4+ T cells from PBMCs. The receptor set was obtained from a human donor with Susac syndrome.

V gene TRBV4-1 combines with J gene TRBJ2-5; D is unclear. The length of the CDR3 is 12 residues. CDR1 is MGHRA, CDR2 YSYEKL, per germline. Deletions cut 2 bases from V and 2 bases from J, with 3 bases between. The CDR3 region is CASSQPQETQYF. In DNA, the CDR3 is TGCGCCAGCAGCCAACCGCAAGAGACCCAGTACTTC.

The J gene is TRBJ2-5, the V gene TRBV6-5, with D possibly TRBD2 on 6 matching bases. V lost 7 bases and J 10 bases, leaving 22 bases between the germline ends. The CDR3 has 14 residues. Germline CDR1 and CDR2: MNHEY and SVGAGI. The CDR3 nucleotides are TGTGCCAGCACCTCACCGGGGGAAGGTTTGGGCCAGTACTTC. Translation: CASTSPGEGLGQYF.

The chain links TRBV7-9 to TRBJ1-5, with a weak D call TRBD1 (5 bases). Germline V gene data show CDR1 as SEHNR and CDR2 as FQNEAQ (reference sequence). V lost 1 base and J 4 bases, leaving 11 bases between the germline ends. The CDR3 sequence is 15 residues long. The CDR3 nucleotides read TGTGCCAGCAGCTTAGACGGGACTGGGAATCAGCCCCAGCATTTT. Protein product: CASSLDGTGNQPQHF.

V gene TRBV7-9 combines with J gene TRBJ1-2; 7 bases line up with TRBD1. Germline CDR1 is SEHNR and CDR2 is FQNEAQ (reference sequence). V lost 5 bases to trimming and J lost 1 base; unmatched junction nucleotides: 7. The CDR3 is made up of 15 amino acids. The CDR3 DNA reads TGTGCCAGCAGCCACTTAGGGGACAGTAACTATGGCTACACCTTC. Protein product: CASSHLGDSNYGYTF.

V and J are TRBV10-3 and TRBJ2-1; tentative D call: TRBD2 (6 bases). This CDR3 is 13 amino acids long. V was pared by 6 bases and J by 12 bases, with 18 bases between. Germline CDR1 reads ENHRY; CDR2 reads SYGVKD. This CDR3 reads CAISGLSTMMQFF. The CDR3 DNA follows: TGTGCCATCAGCGGACTATCTACAATGATGCAGTTCTTC.

The chain joins TRBV4-1 to TRBJ1-5, with D unclear. CDR1 MGHRA and CDR2 YSYEKL come from the germline V gene. Trimming removed 4 bases from V and 4 bases from J, with 11 bases in between. The CDR3 has 14 residues. The CDR3, as DNA: TGCGCCAGCAGCCCAGTCGTCAATAATCAGCCCCAGCATTTT. Translated, it gives CASSPVVNNQPQHF.

This clonotype was observed once. The chain employs TRBV10-2 and TRBJ2-1; D is uncertain. Deletions cut 7 bases from V and 9 bases from J, with 10 bases between. Germline CDR1 WSHSY, CDR2 SAAADI. This CDR3 is built from 11 residues. CDR3 loop: CASTLDAEQFF. The DNA of the CDR3 is TGCGCCAGCACCCTAGATGCTGAGCAGTTCTTC.

The genes are TRBV28 and TRBJ2-4, with TRBD2 matching 11 bases. The germline V gene has CDR1 MDHEN and CDR2 SYDVKM. V gave up 4 bases and J gave up 7 bases; unmatched junction bases: 6. This CDR3 region has 15 residues. CDR3: CASSSLAGGPNIQYF. For the CDR3, the DNA is TGTGCCAGCAGTTCATTAGCGGGAGGGCCCAACATTCAGTACTTC.

V and J are TRBV29-1 and TRBJ2-7; TRBD2 is a possible D gene (6 bases). Germline CDR1 SQVTM, CDR2 ANQGSEA. The CDR3 length is 14 residues. Trimming took off 4 bases at V and 1 base at J, with 14 bases between the two ends. Here the CDR3 DNA reads TGCAGCGTTGGGCCGGGACTCCATTCCTACGAGCAGTACTTC. Encoded protein: CSVGPGLHSYEQYF.

This chain uses TRBV7-3 with TRBJ2-5, with 8 bases fitting TRBD1. The CDR3 totals 15 residues. The ends lost 5 bases at V and 1 base at J; junction bases unmatched: 6. CDR1 and CDR2 from the germline V gene are SGHTA and FQGTGA. CDR3 protein: CASSDRGGAQETQYF. In DNA form, the CDR3 reads TGTGCCAGCAGCGACAGGGGTGGGGCCCAAGAGACCCAGTACTTC.

This chain joins TRBV9 and TRBJ2-4; D unclear. Germline loops: CDR1 SGDLS, CDR2 YYNGEE. The CDR3 is made up of 14 amino acids. Trimming cost V 0 bases and J 2 bases, with 6 bases left between them. The CDR3 sequence: CASSVEGSKNIQYF. Here the CDR3 DNA reads TGTGCCAGCAGCGTAGAGGGATCCAAAAACATTCAGTACTTC.

The J gene is TRBJ2-7, the V gene TRBV18; D tentatively fits TRBD1 or TRBD2 (7 bases each). The CDR3 is 14 amino acids. The germline V gene has CDR1 KGHSH and CDR2 LQKENI. V was trimmed by 4 bases and J by 3 bases, leaving 13 bases between them. The CDR3 nucleotides read TGTGCCAGCTCACTCAGGGGGAGGGGCTACGAGCAGTACTTC. Translated: CASSLRGRGYEQYF.

In DNA form, the CDR3 reads TGTGCCAGCAGCGCGCTAGCTGGCGAGCAGTACTTC. This encodes CASSALAGEQYF. The rearrangement uses TRBV27 and TRBJ2-7; D may be TRBD2 (5 bases). The CDR3 has 12 amino acids. Germline-derived CDR1 and CDR2 are MNHEY and SMNVEV (reference sequence). Deletions cut 6 bases from V and 6 bases from J, with 12 bases between.